This paragraph reports one T cell receptor (beta chain). Its target is not known. Germline loops: CDR1 MNHEY, CDR2 SVGAGI. This CDR3 region has 16 residues. The V gene lost 6 bases and the J gene lost 4 bases, with 21 bases spanning the gap. TCRdb analysed the reads with MiXCR anew, one entry per CDR3 protein. The sample lists 830,000 or so distinct CDR3 sequences; approximately 30% were seen once. This record comes from a study of T cell repertoires in cytomegalovirus infection. Study at large: CMV epitopes that were recently identified and HLA-C-restricted were used alongside well-studied HLA-B-restricted ones. Public TCR beta signature analysis indicated the presence of both CMV infection and matching HLA type.

Study-wide points: Within the response measured ex vivo, HLA-C-restricted CMV-specific TCR beta clonotypes were dominant.

The receptor was isolated from a human donor in good health (CMV status not recorded). Some clones in this sample may be carry-over from other donors' samples. Here the sequenced sample was cultured CD8+ T cells from PBMCs, taken from culture after CMV antigen stimulation. The chain employs TRBV6-5 and TRBJ1-2; a possible D gene is TRBD1 (5 bases). The CDR3 spells CASSFFGTSTPYGYTF. The DNA of the CDR3 is TGTGCCAGCAGCTTCTTTGGGACCTCTACCCCCTATGGCTACACCTTC.